Below are 24 T cell receptor beta chains sequenced from a single sample in a study of blood T cell repertoires in COVID-19. TCRdb keeps only in-frame clones here, not all; method: immunoSEQ multiplex PCR. Found here are some 150,000 clones, over 75% of them singletons; the top ten hold 10% to 15%. Specimen: peripheral blood. The receptors originated from a man aged 60 to 69 with active or convalescent COVID-19.

The chain uses TRBV28 and TRBJ1-6, with a tentative D call TRBD1 (6 bases). V dropped 7 bases and J dropped 7 bases, with 20 bases sitting between them. The germline CDR1 and CDR2 sequences are MDHEN and SYDVKM. This CDR3 spans 16 amino acids. CDR3 DNA sequence: TGTGCCAGCACTCCGCTACAGGGAAATCAGAATTCACCCCTCCACTTT. Translated, it gives CASTPLQGNQNSPLHF.

A single count supports this clone. This chain uses TRBV19 with TRBJ1-5, with D maybe TRBD1 (6 bases). The length of the CDR3 is 16 residues. The germline V gene has CDR1 LNHDA and CDR2 SQIVND (reference sequence). Trimming took 7 bases from V and 2 from J, leaving 18 bases between them. CDR3 bases: TGTGCCAGTACCGTTCCACAGGGACACGGCAATCAGCCCCAGCATTTT. This sequence encodes CASTVPQGHGNQPQHF.

V is TRBV13 and J is TRBJ1-2; D might be TRBD1 (5 bases). Trimming took 4 bases from V and 8 from J, leaving 26 bases between them. CDR1 and CDR2 from the germline V gene are PRHDT and FYEKMQ (reference sequence). The CDR3 covers 17 residues. This CDR3 reads CASSSTPGATRERGYTF. CDR3 nucleotides: TGTGCCAGCAGCTCCACCCCTGGGGCCACCCGGGAGAGAGGCTACACCTTC.

The rearrangement links TRBV5-6 to TRBJ2-2; the match to TRBD2 covers 12 bases. Germline V gives CDR1 SGHDT, CDR2 YYEEEE. Trimming cost V 4 bases and J 9 bases; bases outside gene matches: 7. The CDR3 runs to 15 residues. CDR3 coding DNA: TGTGCCAGCAGCGCCGGACTAGCGGGAAACTGGGAGCTGTTTTTT. It is translated as CASSAGLAGNWELFF.

The chain uses TRBV11-2 and TRBJ1-2, with D possibly being TRBD1 (5 bases). Germline loops: CDR1 SGHAT, CDR2 FQNNGV. The CDR3 extends over 17 amino acids. Trimming cost V 0 bases and J 3 bases, with 17 bases left between them. The CDR3 sequence is CASSLDLSGTTYYGYTF. The CDR3 DNA reads TGTGCCAGCAGCTTAGATCTGTCAGGGACTACTTACTATGGCTACACCTTC.

V usage is TRBV3-1 (or the pseudogene TRBV3-2) and J usage is TRBJ2-1; the match to TRBD2 covers 11 bases. V shed 5 bases and J 4 bases; nucleotides not matched to a gene: 4. CDR1 and CDR2 (germline): LGHDT, YNNKEL (reference sequence). CDR3 length equals 15 residues. This CDR3 is CASSAGTSGYNEQFF. The DNA of the CDR3 is TGTGCCAGCAGCGCGGGGACTAGCGGTTACAATGAGCAGTTCTTC.

This chain joins TRBV19 and TRBJ1-2, with no clear D. The CDR3 extends over 15 amino acids. CDR1 LNHDA and CDR2 SQIVND come from the germline V gene (reference sequence). The germline V and J ends were trimmed by 3 bases and 3 bases, with 14 bases remaining between them. The CDR3 loop reads CASSMRRAADYGYTF. CDR3 in DNA: TGTGCCAGTAGTATGCGGAGGGCTGCGGACTATGGCTACACCTTC.

CDR3 protein: CASSSVRINNSPLHF. The CDR3, as DNA: TGTGCCAGCAGCTCAGTCAGGATAAATAATTCACCCCTCCACTTT. The V gene is TRBV5-5, the J gene TRBJ1-6; D is ambiguous. V lost 3 bases, J lost 5 bases, and 12 bases lay in between. The germline V gene encodes CDR1 SGHKS and CDR2 YYEKEE (reference sequence). The CDR3 sequence is 15 residues long.

This clone was observed a few times. The chain is built from TRBV28 and TRBJ2-7; D may be TRBD1 (6 bases). The CDR3 is 14 residues long. V was trimmed by 2 bases and J by 6 bases, leaving 14 bases between them. Germline V gene sequence: CDR1 MDHEN, CDR2 SYDVKM. CDR3 region: CASSLQGFDGEQYF. The CDR3, as DNA: TGTGCCAGCAGTTTACAGGGGTTCGATGGCGAGCAGTACTTC.

This clone was picked up a small number of times. This rearrangement joins TRBV15 to TRBJ1-4; D is unclear. The CDR3 loop spans 13 amino acids. Trimming removed 0 bases at V and 8 bases at J, with 7 bases between. From germline, CDR1 is LNHNV and CDR2 YYDKDF (reference sequence). CDR3 loop: CATSRDVEEKLFF. The CDR3 DNA sequence: TGTGCCACCAGCAGAGATGTGGAGGAAAAACTGTTTTTT.

The rearrangement links TRBV4-2 to TRBJ2-1, with D unclear. The V and J ends lost 0 bases and 0 bases respectively, with 21 bases between them. CDR1 is LGHNA, CDR2 YNFKEQ, per germline. CDR3 length equals 20 residues. CDR3 coding DNA: TGTGCCAGCAGCCAAGAGGGCAACCGAGTCATTCCAAGCTCCTACAATGAGCAGTTCTTC. It specifies CASSQEGNRVIPSSYNEQFF.

This chain joins TRBV12-5 and TRBJ1-1; D is perhaps TRBD1 (6 bases). V dropped 6 bases and J dropped 0 bases, with 11 bases sitting between them. CDR1 and CDR2 (germline): LGHNT, FRNRAP. This CDR3 spans 14 amino acids. CDR3 amino acids: CASGMGAMNTEAFF. The CDR3, as DNA: TGTGCTAGTGGAATGGGGGCCATGAACACTGAAGCTTTCTTT.

This rearrangement joins TRBV28 to TRBJ1-1, with D uncertain. Germline V gene data show CDR1 as MDHEN and CDR2 as SYDVKM. The CDR3 length is 15 residues. Trimming took 3 bases from V and 5 from J, leaving 16 bases between them. The DNA for the CDR3 is TGTGCCAGCAGTTTTAGTAGAGGGCATCGGACTGAAGCTTTCTTT. This translates into CASSFSRGHRTEAFF.

J is TRBJ2-7 and V is TRBV18, with D possibly matching TRBD1 (6 bases). CDR3 size: 18 residues. The germline gives CDR1 KGHSH, CDR2 LQKENI. V lost 3 bases and J lost 4, with 25 bases in between. The CDR3 spells CASSPLSTGQGRSYEQYF. The DNA for the CDR3 is TGTGCCAGCTCACCTCTATCTACAGGGCAGGGGCGTTCGTACGAGCAGTACTTC.

This clone was recorded at least ten times. The rearrangement uses TRBV14 and TRBJ1-1, with 8 bases matching TRBD1. The germline V gene encodes CDR1 SGHDN and CDR2 FVKESK. The CDR3 is made up of 14 amino acids. The V and J ends lost 5 bases and 7 bases, in that order; junction bases with no gene match: 9. In nucleotides, the CDR3 is TGTGCCAGCAGCTTCCGGACAGGGTTAAGTGAAGCTTTCTTT. It codes for CASSFRTGLSEAFF.

A single count supports this clone. The V call is TRBV27, the J call TRBJ2-7; 8 nucleotides align to TRBD2. V lost 2 bases to trimming and J lost 3 bases; unmatched junction nucleotides: 6. Looked up from germline, CDR1 is MNHEY and CDR2 is SMNVEV (reference sequence). CDR3 size: 15 residues. CDR3 coding DNA: TGTGCCAGCAGTTTAGGTAGCGGGGCCCTCTACGAGCAGTACTTC. Translated, it gives CASSLGSGALYEQYF.

This clone was seen a few times. The V and J genes are TRBV7-9 and TRBJ2-3; 12 bases line up with TRBD1. This CDR3 has 13 residues. Per the germline V gene, CDR1 is SEHNR and CDR2 is FQNEAQ (reference sequence). J gave up 8 bases and V 11 bases, and 8 bases lay outside the gene matches. Here the CDR3 reads CAGDRGRITTQYF. CDR3 DNA: TGTGCCGGGGACAGGGGGCGTATTACTACGCAGTATTTT.

The chain uses TRBV20-1 and TRBJ1-6, with 7 bases fitting TRBD1. With 3 bases clipped from V and 5 bases from J, the junction kept 4 bases outside the gene matches. The CDR3 sequence is 14 residues long. Germline V CDR1 and CDR2: DFQATT, SNEGSKA (reference sequence). In nucleotides, the CDR3 is TGCAGTGCTAGTCTTGGGACAGATAATTCACCCCTCCACTTT. It translates to CSASLGTDNSPLHF.

This clone came up once. The chain carries TRBV11-2 and TRBJ2-7; possibly TRBD1 for D (6 bases). In germline, CDR1 is SGHAT, CDR2 FQNNGV. With 4 bases removed from V and 3 bases from J, the gap between germline ends came to 10 bases. This CDR3 is 13 amino acids long. CDR3 DNA: TGTGCCAGCAGCTCGACAGGAATCTACGAGCAGTACTTC. Translated, it gives CASSSTGIYEQYF.

V and J are TRBV5-1 and TRBJ2-7; TRBD2 agrees at 7 bases. The CDR3 contains 14 residues. The J segment lost 8 bases and the V segment lost 0 bases, leaving 8 bases of the junction unmatched. Germline CDR1 SGHRS, CDR2 YFSETQ. The CDR3 here is CASSLGGGPPKQYF. The DNA for the CDR3 is TGCGCCAGCAGCTTGGGGGGGGGACCGCCGAAGCAGTACTTC.

The rearrangement uses TRBV19 and TRBJ1-2; D gene uncertain. Deletions cut 5 bases from V and 8 bases from J, with 21 bases between. The CDR3 contains 15 residues. Germline V lookup: CDR1 LNHDA, CDR2 SQIVND (reference sequence). CDR3 sequence: CASSPPEGSLFGYTF. In nucleotides, the CDR3 is TGTGCCAGTAGTCCCCCCGAGGGATCATTATTCGGCTACACCTTC.

CDR3 protein: CASRISGTGFSKPEAFF. Here the CDR3 DNA reads TGCGCCAGCAGAATATCCGGGACAGGGTTTAGCAAACCTGAAGCTTTCTTT. The chain employs TRBV5-1 and TRBJ1-1; 9 positions match TRBD1. The CDR3 is 17 amino acids. With 5 bases clipped from V and 6 bases from J, the junction kept 17 bases outside the gene matches. The germline CDR1 and CDR2 sequences are SGHRS and YFSETQ.

The chain carries TRBV30 and TRBJ1-2, with 7 bases fitting TRBD1. V lost 3 bases to trimming and J lost 6 bases; unmatched junction nucleotides: 7. From germline, CDR1 is GTSNPN and CDR2 SVGIG (reference sequence). CDR3 length equals 13 residues. This CDR3 reads CAWRDQGVNGYTF. The DNA of the CDR3 is TGTGCCTGGAGGGATCAGGGGGTCAATGGCTACACCTTC.

The rearrangement joins TRBV7-2 to TRBJ1-3, with 12 bases lining up with TRBD1. CDR1 is SGHTA, CDR2 FQGNSA, per germline. With 1 base clipped from V and 6 bases from J, the junction kept 7 bases outside the gene matches. This CDR3 region has 17 residues. CDR3 DNA: TGTGCCAGCAGCTTAGGGCCGGGACAGGGGGCAGAAAACACCATATATTTT. This translates into CASSLGPGQGAENTIYF. Together with reference TRBV7-2 and TRBJ1-3, the CDR3 gives the full variable domain: GAGVSQSPSNKVTEKGKDVELRCDPISGHTALYWYRQSLGQGLEFLIYFQGNSAPDKSGLPSDRFSAERTGGSVSTLTIQRTQQEDSAVYLCASSLGPGQGAENTIYFGEGSWLTVV.